Listed here are 21 T cell receptor beta chains from one sample, sequenced in a study of radiation and T cells in renal cell carcinoma. TCRdb's copy holds only in-frame clones and misses some; the assay was immunoSEQ multiplex PCR. The data show about 78,000 clones, around 89% seen once. Time point in this sample: blood 4 weeks post-SBRT, at nephrectomy. Regarding treatment: 15 Gy SBRT to primary tumor, nephrectomy 4 weeks later. The material was blood, obtained from a patient whose treatment included radiotherapy and nephrectomy. The receptors shown here come from a woman in her seventies with renal cell carcinoma.

The chain links TRBV30 to TRBJ2-1, with D perhaps being TRBD1 or TRBD2 (5 bases each). This CDR3 spans 13 amino acids. Per germline, CDR1 GTSNPN and CDR2 SVGIG (reference sequence). The germline V and J ends were trimmed by 3 bases and 5 bases, with 11 bases remaining between them. The CDR3 is CAWRWRGDNEQFF. The CDR3 DNA follows: TGTGCCTGGAGGTGGCGAGGGGACAATGAGCAGTTCTTC.

V is TRBV5-1 and J is TRBJ2-7; 13 nucleotides align to TRBD2. The CDR3 covers 17 residues. After removal of 4 bases from V and 2 bases from J, the junction contained 9 bases not matched to a gene. CDR1 is SGHRS, CDR2 YFSETQ, per germline. The CDR3 is CASSQWTSGGPTYEQYF. CDR3 DNA sequence: TGCGCCAGCAGCCAGTGGACTAGCGGGGGCCCTACCTACGAGCAGTACTTC.

Comment on this clone: Distinct nucleotide sequences in the sample also encode this CDR3. This chain connects TRBV13 to TRBJ1-1; tentatively, D is TRBD1 (5 bases). V lost 2 bases to trimming and J lost 7 bases, with 11 bases between them. The germline V gene has CDR1 PRHDT and CDR2 FYEKMQ (reference sequence). The CDR3 is made up of 13 amino acids. CDR3 residues: CASSLWGDSEAFF. CDR3 DNA: TGTGCCAGCAGCTTATGGGGTGACAGTGAAGCTTTCTTT.

The chain combines TRBV5-1 with TRBJ2-3, with 13 bases that match TRBD2. From germline, CDR1 is SGHRS and CDR2 YFSETQ. The CDR3 has 17 residues. J gave up 1 base and V 0 bases, and 2 bases lay outside the gene matches. The CDR3 here is CASSLGTSGGGTDTQYF. The CDR3 DNA follows: TGCGCCAGCAGCTTGGGGACTAGCGGGGGTGGCACAGATACGCAGTATTTT.

The chain couples TRBV27 to TRBJ1-6; 8 bases agree with TRBD1. Germline CDR1 is MNHEY and CDR2 is SMNVEV (reference sequence). The CDR3 spans 14 residues. Trimming at V came to 2 bases and at J to 6 bases, leaving 0 bases not matched to a gene. Here the CDR3 DNA reads TGTGCCAGCAGTTTAGGACAGGGTAATTCACCCCTCCACTTT. It encodes CASSLGQGNSPLHF.

The chain uses TRBV29-1 and TRBJ1-1, with a possible D match to TRBD1 (6 bases). The CDR3 runs to 14 residues. Looked up from germline, CDR1 is SQVTM and CDR2 is ANQGSEA. V was trimmed by 0 bases and J by 1 base, leaving 9 bases between them. CDR3 loop: CSVEDVRGNTEAFF. Here the CDR3 DNA reads TGCAGCGTTGAAGATGTCAGGGGGAACACTGAAGCTTTCTTT.

The chain links TRBV15 to TRBJ1-2; no clear D. Germline lookup yields CDR1 LNHNV and CDR2 YYDKDF (reference sequence). The CDR3 runs 18 residues. V was cut by 0 bases and J by 0 bases, with 17 bases left in between. CDR3: CATSRDLGRLATNYGYTF. As DNA, the CDR3 is TGTGCCACCAGCAGAGATCTAGGCAGACTAGCCACTAACTATGGCTACACCTTC.

This chain connects TRBV5-1 to TRBJ2-2; 10 nucleotides align to TRBD1. The germline V gene has CDR1 SGHRS and CDR2 YFSETQ. Trimming at V came to 4 bases and at J to 1 base, leaving 4 bases not matched to a gene. This CDR3 is 16 amino acids long. The DNA of the CDR3 is TGCGCCAGCAGCGCCCGGGACAGGGGGAACACCGGGGAGCTGTTTTTT. Translating it yields CASSARDRGNTGELFF.

The V and J genes are TRBV5-6 and TRBJ1-6; D unresolved. Trimming took off 1 base at V and 5 bases at J, with 7 bases between the two ends. The germline V gene encodes CDR1 SGHDT and CDR2 YYEEEE. The CDR3 totals 14 residues. The CDR3 region is CASSLSRNNSPLHF. DNA of the CDR3: TGTGCCAGCAGCTTGTCCAGGAATAATTCACCCCTCCACTTT.

The chain carries TRBV19 and TRBJ1-4, with 9 bases matching TRBD1. CDR3 length equals 17 residues. CDR1 LNHDA and CDR2 SQIVND come from the germline V gene (reference sequence). Losses at the gene ends were 5 bases for V and 10 bases for J; bases not matched to a gene: 17. CDR3 nucleotides: TGTGCCAGTAGTGACAATCTAGGGGGACAGGGCCGGAGAAAACTGTTTTTT. As protein: CASSDNLGGQGRRKLFF.

This clone showed up just a few times. This chain links TRBV29-1 with TRBJ1-4, with 8 bases identical to TRBD1. Germline V CDR1 and CDR2: SQVTM, ANQGSEA. Trimming removed 2 bases from V and 8 bases from J; junction bases left unmatched: 7. The CDR3 consists of 14 residues. The CDR3, as DNA: TGCAGCGTTGAAATGGGGACAGGTGGGGAAAAACTGTTTTTT. Amino acids: CSVEMGTGGEKLFF.

This sequence joins TRBV5-4 and TRBJ1-6; D possibly corresponds to TRBD1 (5 bases). The ends were cut back, 1 base at V and 10 bases at J, with 15 bases in the middle. The CDR3 is 15 residues long. Germline V gives CDR1 SGHNT, CDR2 YYREEE (reference sequence). The CDR3 is CASSLRWQGSSPLHF. DNA of the CDR3: TGTGCCAGCAGCTTGCGTTGGCAGGGAAGCTCACCCCTCCACTTT.

The CDR3 loop is CSVEGAAYEQYF. The CDR3 DNA sequence: TGCAGCGTTGAAGGGGCAGCCTACGAGCAGTACTTC. This chain links TRBV29-1 with TRBJ2-5, with no clear D. The J call may be incorrect, as the DNA end agrees better with TRBJ2-7. CDR1 and CDR2 (germline): SQVTM, ANQGSEA. This CDR3 is built from 12 residues.

The V call is TRBV5-4, the J call TRBJ2-7; 7 bases are shared with TRBD1. J lost 1 base, V lost 2 bases, and 6 bases had no gene match. Germline V CDR1 and CDR2: SGHNT, YYREEE (reference sequence). The CDR3 sequence is 15 residues long. The chain's CDR3 is CASSFIGGSSYEQYF. The CDR3 DNA is TGTGCCAGCAGCTTCATAGGGGGCTCGTCCTACGAGCAGTACTTC.

This rearrangement joins TRBV7-9 to TRBJ2-5, with 12 bases matching TRBD2. This CDR3 comprises 16 residues. Per the germline V gene, CDR1 is SEHNR and CDR2 is FQNEAQ (reference sequence). With 6 bases clipped from V and 2 bases from J, the junction kept 7 bases outside the gene matches. The CDR3 nucleotides read TGTGCCAGCAGTCCCACCCTAGCGGGGGGGCAAGAGACCCAGTACTTC. It encodes CASSPTLAGGQETQYF.

As for this clone: Other nucleotide sequences from this sample produce the same CDR3. The genes are TRBV4-2 and TRBJ2-1; perhaps TRBD2 as D (6 bases). Germline V gives CDR1 LGHNA, CDR2 YNFKEQ. This CDR3 comprises 18 residues. V lost 1 base, J lost 4 bases, and 20 bases lay in between. The CDR3 bases are TGTGCCAGCAGCCAAGTGGGTGGAGGGTTAGCGGAGTACAATGAGCAGTTCTTC. Translating it yields CASSQVGGGLAEYNEQFF.

The V call is TRBV15, the J call TRBJ2-3; TRBD2 matches at 12 bases. The CDR3 loop spans 16 amino acids. Germline-derived CDR1 and CDR2 are LNHNV and YYDKDF (reference sequence). The V gene end was trimmed by 0 bases and the J gene end by 8 bases; junction bases not matched to a gene: 6. DNA for the CDR3: TGTGCCACCAGCAGAGATAGCCTAGCGGGGGGGCCTACGCAGTATTTT. Translation gives CATSRDSLAGGPTQYF.

The chain has TRBV11-3 and TRBJ2-1, with TRBD2 matching over 10 bases. Trimming took 4 bases from V and 4 from J; bases not matched to a gene: 10. In germline, CDR1 is SGHNT, CDR2 YENEEA. This CDR3 is built from 17 residues. CDR3 loop: CASSSRSGGARYNEQFF. In nucleotides, the CDR3 is TGTGCCAGCAGCTCCCGAAGCGGGGGGGCGCGATACAATGAGCAGTTCTTC.

The rearrangement links TRBV7-9 to TRBJ2-5, with D tentatively TRBD1 (7 bases). This CDR3 is 14 amino acids long. Germline CDR1 reads SEHNR; CDR2 reads FQNEAQ (reference sequence). Trimming cost V 4 bases and J 2 bases, with 11 bases left between them. As DNA, the CDR3 is TGTGCCAGCAGCTCAGGGGGGTTTCAAGAGACCCAGTACTTC. Its protein is CASSSGGFQETQYF. Using reference TRBV7-9 and TRBJ2-5 for the parts outside the CDR3, the full variable domain is DTGVSQNPRHKITKRGQNVTFRCDPISEHNRLYWYRQTLGQGPEFLTYFQNEAQLEKSRLLSDRFSAERPKGSFSTLEIQRTEQGDSAMYLCASSSGGFQETQYFGPGTRLLVL.

The V call is TRBV5-1, the J call TRBJ1-6, with 7 bases fitting TRBD1. J gave up 8 bases and V 5 bases, and 7 bases lay outside the gene matches. CDR3 length: 14 amino acids. Per germline, CDR1 SGHRS and CDR2 YFSETQ. The CDR3 protein is CASSHRGRDSPLHF. CDR3 nucleotides: TGCGCCAGCAGTCATAGGGGGCGGGATTCACCCCTCCACTTT.

This clone was seen once. The V call is TRBV18, the J call TRBJ2-7, with 11 positions matching TRBD1. J gave up 4 bases and V 4 bases, and 0 bases lay outside the gene matches. The CDR3 totals 13 residues. The germline gives CDR1 KGHSH, CDR2 LQKENI. DNA of the CDR3: TGTGCCAGCTCACGGGACAGGGGGTACGAGCAGTACTTC. Protein sequence: CASSRDRGYEQYF.